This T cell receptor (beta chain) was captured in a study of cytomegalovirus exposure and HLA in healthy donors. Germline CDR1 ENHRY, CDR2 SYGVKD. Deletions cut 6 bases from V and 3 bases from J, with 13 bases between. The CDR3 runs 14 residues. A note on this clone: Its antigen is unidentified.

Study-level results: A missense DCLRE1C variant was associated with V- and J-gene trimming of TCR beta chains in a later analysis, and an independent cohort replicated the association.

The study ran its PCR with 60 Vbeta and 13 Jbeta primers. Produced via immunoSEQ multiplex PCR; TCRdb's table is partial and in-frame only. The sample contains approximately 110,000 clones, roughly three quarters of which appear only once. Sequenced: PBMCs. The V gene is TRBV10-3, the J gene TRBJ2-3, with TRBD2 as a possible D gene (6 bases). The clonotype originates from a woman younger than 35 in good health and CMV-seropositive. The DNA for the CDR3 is TGTGCCATCAGGCATTTAGCGGTAACAGATACGCAGTATTTT. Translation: CAIRHLAVTDTQYF.